One sample yielded the 2 T cell receptor beta chains listed below, sequenced in a study of blood T cell repertoires in COVID-19. Method: immunoSEQ multiplex PCR; TCRdb's copy keeps in-frame clones and lacks some. The table lists just over 300,000 clones, roughly nine tenths of them singletons. The sample taken for sequencing was peripheral blood. The receptor source for this set is a woman in her thirties with COVID-19, enrolled during active disease.

This rearrangement joins TRBV11-3 to TRBJ2-1; TRBD2 is a possible D gene (6 bases). V dropped 3 bases and J dropped 8 bases, with 11 bases sitting between them. Germline loops: CDR1 SGHNT, CDR2 YENEEA. The CDR3 runs to 13 residues. The CDR3 reads CASSFGPGDEQFF. The CDR3 DNA follows: TGTGCCAGCAGCTTCGGACCGGGAGATGAGCAGTTCTTC.

DNA for the CDR3: TGTGCCAGCAGCCTAGGGGTGGTGAATCAGCCCCAGCATTTT. This gives the protein CASSLGVVNQPQHF. The chain uses TRBV5-5 and TRBJ1-5; D perhaps matches TRBD1 (5 bases). Trimming cost V 4 bases and J 4 bases, with 12 bases left between them. This CDR3 spans 14 amino acids. From germline, CDR1 is SGHKS and CDR2 YYEKEE (reference sequence).